What follows describes a single T cell receptor (beta chain). The data belong to a study of blood T cell repertoires in COVID-19. The wider study: Whether acute or convalescent, the COVID-19 samples came from the United States, Italy and Spain. The analysed material was cDNA or gDNA that came from T cells, B-cell-depleted T cells, or PBMCs.

In the original analysis: Amplification with reference gene primers provided the estimates of nucleated cell counts. Sequencing was performed with immunoSEQ multiplex PCR; in TCRdb, only in-frame clones are kept and a portion is missing. D and trimming were read from the DNA, whereas the V and J calls and clone size are those reported in that table. Counted here are 75,000 to 90,000 clones, 91% occurring once; the ten biggest clones make up over 1.5%. This sequence originates from a woman in her forties or fifties in a cohort sampled during active COVID-19. The sample taken for sequencing was peripheral blood.

The CDR3 reads CAISSGFRTEAFF. Written as DNA, the CDR3 is TGTGCCATCAGTTCAGGGTTTAGGACTGAAGCTTTCTTT. This chain connects TRBV10-3 to TRBJ1-1, with D perhaps matching TRBD1 (5 bases). The CDR3 sequence is 13 residues long. Per the germline V gene, CDR1 is ENHRY and CDR2 is SYGVKD. V shed 5 bases and J shed 5 bases, with 12 bases lying between them.